This TCR beta chain was retrieved from a study of T cells in Graves' hyperthyroidism and ophthalmopathy. The V end was cut by 6 bases, the J end by 1 base, with 17 bases between. Per the germline V gene, CDR1 is SGHTS and CDR2 is YDEGEE. The CDR3 has 15 residues. Orbital computed tomography, thyroid ultrasound, serum thyroxine and TRAb, and clinical symptoms together informed the diagnoses. The CDR3 regions of TCR beta were amplified from RNA transcripts. In the first-round RT-PCR of the TCR CDR3, the HTBI primer set was used. TCRdb ran MiXCR on the multiplex PCR reads and lists one entry per CDR3 protein. The profile covers about 640,000 distinct CDR3 sequences, with more than 12% appearing a single time and roughly an eighth taken by the ten largest. This clonotype was recorded at least ten times.

The sequenced sample was blood. This sequence was found in a woman aged 45-60 years with Graves' ophthalmopathy. The V call is TRBV5-8, the J call TRBJ2-7; D ambiguous. The CDR3 DNA sequence: TGTGCCAGCACCTCATTCATGGGGTTATCCTACGAGCAGTACTTC. It specifies CASTSFMGLSYEQYF. Complete variable domain (other parts from reference TRBV5-8 and TRBJ2-7): EAGVTQSPTHLIKTRGQQATLRCSPISGHTSVYWYQQALGLGLQFLLWYDEGEERNRGNFPPRFSGRQFPNYSSELNVNALELEDSALYLCASTSFMGLSYEQYFGPGTRLTVT.